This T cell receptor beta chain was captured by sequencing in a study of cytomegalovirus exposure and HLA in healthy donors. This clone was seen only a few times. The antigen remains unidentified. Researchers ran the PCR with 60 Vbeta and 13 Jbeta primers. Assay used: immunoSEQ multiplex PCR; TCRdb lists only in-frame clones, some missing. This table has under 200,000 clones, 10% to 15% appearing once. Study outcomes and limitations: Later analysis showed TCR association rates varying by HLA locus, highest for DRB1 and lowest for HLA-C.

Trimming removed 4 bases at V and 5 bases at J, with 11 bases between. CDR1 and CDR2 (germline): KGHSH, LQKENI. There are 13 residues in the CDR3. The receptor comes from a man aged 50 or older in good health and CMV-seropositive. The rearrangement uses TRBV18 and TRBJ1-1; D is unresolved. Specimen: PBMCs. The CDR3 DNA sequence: TGTGCCAGCTCACTGGGCCCTGGGACTGAAGCTTTCTTT. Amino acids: CASSLGPGTEAFF.